This T cell receptor (beta chain) was identified during a study of T-cell reconstitution after alpha-beta-depleted transplantation in children. Study-level findings and limits: As was reported, about two months after transplant, alpha-beta T cells came from several hundred expanded graft clones. It was newly produced T cells that mostly accounted for T-cell counts and diversity one year after transplant. At day 60, the high TCRbeta diversity found in some patients originated from recipient T cells and thymic progenitors that had survived.

The sample holds a few counts of this clonotype. Antigen specificity is unknown. The TCRbeta library was prepared with unique molecular identifiers. TCRdb processed the PCR reads anew with MiXCR; each CDR3 protein has one entry. Counted here are tens of thousands of distinct CDR3 sequences, around 18% occurring once; the ten biggest clones make up 45% to 55%. The specimen comprised PBMCs, mostly from graft donor cells, sampled 360 days after TCRalphabeta/CD19-depleted stem cell transplant. This receptor was identified in a male patient aged 2-10 years who had a stem cell transplant for acute lymphoblastic leukemia, so the T cells may come from the graft donor.

CDR3 nucleotide sequence: TGTGCCAGCAGCTCCTGGAATGAACTCTACGAGCAGTACTTC. It is translated as CASSSWNELYEQYF. This rearrangement joins TRBV7-9 to TRBJ2-7; D call uncertain. This CDR3 is built from 14 residues. CDR1 SEHNR and CDR2 FQNEAQ come from the germline V gene (reference sequence). V shed 4 bases and J shed 3 bases, with 13 bases lying between them. Looking up the rest from reference TRBV7-9 and TRBJ2-7 gives the full variable domain: DTGVSQNPRHKITKRGQNVTFRCDPISEHNRLYWYRQTLGQGPEFLTYFQNEAQLEKSRLLSDRFSAERPKGSFSTLEIQRTEQGDSAMYLCASSSWNELYEQYFGPGTRLTVT.